Presented here are 19 T cell receptor beta chains from one specimen sequenced in a study of cytomegalovirus exposure and HLA in healthy donors. A multiplex PCR was run with 60 Vbeta primers and 13 Jbeta primers. The data were produced by immunoSEQ multiplex PCR, yet TCRdb's version contains in-frame clones alone and is incomplete. The data show 150,000 to 200,000 clones, 65% to 80% seen once. Sequencing used PBMCs. The receptors come from a male donor in good health and CMV-seronegative.

This clone was detected once. The junction and the germline gene differ at one end; a read error may be behind it. The chain employs TRBV29-1 and TRBJ1-1; D not certain. CDR1 SQVTM and CDR2 ANQGSEA come from the germline V gene. The CDR3 is made up of 15 amino acids. In DNA form, the CDR3 reads TGCAGCGTCGAAGGGCGGGAGGGAAGAAGAACTGAAGCTTTCTTT. This translates into CSVEGREGRRTEAFF.

The V gene is TRBV7-2, the J gene TRBJ2-7; D not resolved. V lost 3 bases and J lost 1, with 7 bases in between. Per germline, CDR1 SGHTA and CDR2 FQGNSA. CDR3 size: 13 residues. CDR3 DNA: TGTGCCAGCAGCTTCTACCGATCCTACGAGCAGTACTTC. Translating gives CASSFYRSYEQYF.

The rearrangement joins TRBV4-1 to TRBJ2-1; D gene ambiguous. CDR1 and CDR2 from the germline V gene are MGHRA and YSYEKL. The CDR3 runs to 15 residues. Between the trimmed V and J ends, which lost 0 bases and 8 bases, there was a span of 14 bases. In DNA form, the CDR3 reads TGCGCCAGCAGCCAAGAACCCGGTACCTCCCATGAGCAGTTCTTC. Its translation: CASSQEPGTSHEQFF.

Of note for this clone: One end of the junction does not line up with germline, which may come from a read error. The J gene is TRBJ2-3, the V gene TRBV7-9, with D possibly being TRBD2 (6 bases). The CDR3 loop spans 16 amino acids. From germline, CDR1 is SEHNR and CDR2 FQNEAQ (reference sequence). The CDR3 here is CSSSLYTGDRTDTQYF. The CDR3 DNA reads as TGTTCCAGCAGCTTATACACGGGAGATAGGACAGATACGCAGTATTTT.

V is TRBV10-3 and J is TRBJ2-2; 11 bases line up with TRBD2. Germline V gene data show CDR1 as ENHRY and CDR2 as SYGVKD. The CDR3 extends over 16 amino acids. V gave up 8 bases and J gave up 5 bases; unmatched junction bases: 10. CDR3 in amino acids: CAIGRELAGETGELFF. In DNA, the CDR3 is TGTGCCATCGGGAGGGAACTAGCGGGAGAAACCGGGGAGCTGTTTTTT.

The chain recombines TRBV6-6 with TRBJ2-5; 10 bases match TRBD2. After removal of 0 bases from V and 4 bases from J, the junction contained 5 bases not matched to a gene. Germline lookup yields CDR1 MNHNY and CDR2 SVGAGI (reference sequence). This CDR3 contains 16 residues. This CDR3 reads CASSYSGLASGETQYF. In DNA form, the CDR3 reads TGTGCCAGCAGTTACTCGGGACTAGCGTCGGGAGAGACCCAGTACTTC.

This sequence joins TRBV27 and TRBJ2-7, with 9 bases that match TRBD2. The trim removed 5 bases at V and 2 bases at J, leaving 13 bases unmatched. Looked up from germline, CDR1 is MNHEY and CDR2 is SMNVEV (reference sequence). This CDR3 contains 17 residues. CDR3 protein: CASSPSGLATFTYEQYF. CDR3 nucleotides: TGTGCCAGCAGTCCATCGGGACTAGCCACGTTCACCTACGAGCAGTACTTC.

This rearrangement joins TRBV18 to TRBJ1-3; D may be TRBD1 (6 bases). The CDR3 sequence is 14 residues long. The V and J ends lost 1 base and 8 bases respectively, with 12 bases between them. Germline V gives CDR1 KGHSH, CDR2 LQKENI. The CDR3 region has the DNA TGTGCCAGCTCACCACAACCAGGGGTTGACACCATATATTTT. It translates to CASSPQPGVDTIYF.

The chain links TRBV15 to TRBJ2-5; D is ambiguous. This CDR3 has 13 residues. Germline assignment: CDR1 LNHNV and CDR2 YYDKDF (reference sequence). Trimming took 0 bases from V and 7 from J, leaving 9 bases between them. For the CDR3, the DNA is TGTGCCACCAGCAGAGAACCGCAGTGGACCCAGTACTTC. Translating gives CATSREPQWTQYF. Using reference TRBV15 and TRBJ2-5 for the parts outside the CDR3, the full variable domain is DAMVIQNPRYQVTQFGKPVTLSCSQTLNHNVMYWYQQKSSQAPKLLFHYYDKDFNNEADTPDNFQSRRPNTSFCFLDIRSPGLGDTAMYLCATSREPQWTQYFGPGTRLLVL.

The chain has TRBV28 and TRBJ2-1, with 11 bases lining up with TRBD2. Unmatched junction bases numbered 9, after V lost 6 bases and J lost 5 bases. The germline CDR1 and CDR2 sequences are MDHEN and SYDVKM. The CDR3 is 16 amino acids. CDR3 amino acids: CASSLSGRDPHNEQFF. In nucleotides, the CDR3 is TGTGCCAGCAGCCTTAGCGGGAGGGACCCCCACAATGAGCAGTTCTTC.

This chain joins TRBV19 and TRBJ2-2; the D gene is possibly TRBD1 (6 bases). The ends were cut back, 2 bases at V and 7 bases at J, with 11 bases in the middle. Germline CDR1 LNHDA, CDR2 SQIVND (reference sequence). The CDR3 is made up of 14 amino acids. The CDR3 here is CASSISGDVGELFF. Written as DNA, the CDR3 is TGTGCCAGTAGTATATCAGGGGATGTCGGGGAGCTGTTTTTT.

The J gene is TRBJ1-6, the V gene TRBV10-3; 7 nucleotides match TRBD1. V lost 6 bases, J lost 7 bases, and 9 bases stayed unmatched. The CDR3 runs to 15 residues. Per the germline V gene, CDR1 is ENHRY and CDR2 is SYGVKD. For the CDR3, the DNA is TGTGCCATCAGCCTCTTCACAGGGGAGAATTCACCCCTCCACTTT. Encoded protein: CAISLFTGENSPLHF.

In its sample, this clone was seen a few times. The chain couples TRBV28 to TRBJ2-5; TRBD1 matches 9 bases. The J call is in doubt because the DNA end fits TRBJ2-7 better. Germline CDR1 and CDR2: MDHEN and SYDVKM. The CDR3 sequence is 12 residues long. The CDR3 protein is CASGTGPYEQYF. The CDR3 nucleotides read TGTGCCAGTGGGACAGGGCCCTACGAGCAGTACTTC.

J is TRBJ2-7 and V is TRBV5-1; 9 bases fit TRBD1. Germline V gives CDR1 SGHRS, CDR2 YFSETQ. The CDR3 runs 14 residues. The trim removed 7 bases at V and 3 bases at J, leaving 8 bases unmatched. CDR3 in DNA: TGCGCCAGCTCAGGACAGGGGTCGAACTACGAGCAGTACTTC. This encodes CASSGQGSNYEQYF.

This clone showed up just once. This chain links TRBV2 with TRBJ2-7; TRBD1 is a possible D gene (6 bases). Deletions cut 3 bases from V and 5 bases from J, with 14 bases between. Germline V gives CDR1 SNHLY, CDR2 FYNNEI. The length of the CDR3 is 14 residues. The CDR3 DNA reads as TGTGCCAGCAGTGATAAAATTTGGGACAACGAGCAGTACTTC. It encodes CASSDKIWDNEQYF.

This clone was picked up a small number of times. The gene calls are TRBV5-5 and TRBJ2-1; 10 positions match TRBD2. Germline loops: CDR1 SGHKS, CDR2 YYEKEE (reference sequence). The CDR3 is 17 amino acids. The junction had 19 bases not matched to a gene; V was cut back by 7 bases and J by 9 bases. CDR3 sequence reads: CASQPRGSGGAGGEQFF. In DNA form, the CDR3 reads TGTGCCAGCCAACCCCGGGGCAGCGGGGGGGCGGGTGGTGAGCAGTTCTTC.

A few counts support this clone. The V gene is TRBV27, the J gene TRBJ2-7; 9 nucleotides agree with TRBD1. V lost 5 bases to trimming and J lost 3 bases; unmatched junction nucleotides: 5. The germline gives CDR1 MNHEY, CDR2 SMNVEV (reference sequence). The length of the CDR3 is 14 residues. CDR3 protein: CASSIDRGFYEQYF. The CDR3, as DNA: TGTGCCAGCAGTATCGACAGGGGGTTCTACGAGCAGTACTTC.

This clone appeared a few times. This chain joins TRBV4-3 and TRBJ2-1, with a tentative D call TRBD2 (6 bases). CDR3 length equals 16 residues. Germline V gene data show CDR1 as LGHNA and CDR2 as YSLEER. V was pared by 5 bases and J by 2 bases, with 16 bases between. CDR3 region: CASSRDVAATYNEQFF. Here the CDR3 DNA reads TGCGCCAGCAGCAGAGACGTAGCGGCAACCTACAATGAGCAGTTCTTC.

The chain recombines TRBV7-2 with TRBJ2-7, with 7 bases fitting TRBD2. This CDR3 has 16 amino acids. The germline CDR1 and CDR2 sequences are SGHTA and FQGNSA. After removal of 1 base from V and 7 bases from J, the junction contained 13 bases not matched to a gene. CDR3 sequence (DNA): TGTGCCAGCAGCTTAGTAGCGACTAGCAGAACGCGGGAGCAGTACTTC. This encodes CASSLVATSRTREQYF.